This T cell receptor (beta chain) was retrieved from a study of T cells in Graves' hyperthyroidism and ophthalmopathy. No ophthalmopathy progression within 18 months constituted stable Graves' hyperthyroidism. Each patient was aged 18 to 65 and had newly diagnosed hyperthyroidism of under 2 months' duration. Diagnosis relied on clinical symptoms, serum thyroxine and TRAb, thyroid ultrasound and orbital computed tomography. It was 8.5 to 10 ml of fresh peripheral blood that supplied the PBMCs. The length of the CDR3 is 17 residues. V was pared by 4 bases and J by 0 bases, with 8 bases of the junction left unmatched. CDR1 and CDR2 from the germline V gene are SGHRS and YFSETQ. Amplified regions were TCR beta CDR3 sequences from RNA transcripts. With the HTBI primer set, the TCR CDR3 went through a first round of RT-PCR. TCRdb independently ran MiXCR on the multiplex PCR reads; one entry per CDR3 protein. Seen here are fewer than 800,000 distinct CDR3 sequences, about 16% observed once, and the top ten hold over 7.5%.

This TCR derives from a man younger than 35 with Graves' hyperthyroidism. The sequencing input was blood. The chain employs TRBV5-1 and TRBJ1-1; 11 nucleotides match TRBD1. This CDR3 is CASSGGQGAAMNTEAFF. As DNA, the CDR3 is TGCGCCAGCAGCGGAGGACAGGGGGCGGCGATGAACACTGAAGCTTTCTTT.